Listed below are T cell receptor beta chains from one sample, sequenced in a study of neurological immune-mediated disorders. From the 5' RACE reads, TCRdb called clonotypes with MiXCR, one entry per CDR3 protein. The sample contains some 49,000 distinct CDR3 sequences, around 13% of which appear only once. Sequenced: PBMCs. These receptors came from a male donor with HTLV-1-associated myelopathy (HAM/TSP). Both conserved end residues are part of each CDR3. A D gene is named only where the DNA matches it firmly. Not all rows give a size; the values are once, few, many and, for expanded clones, a class.

j_call: TRBJ2-5
d_call: -
v_call: TRBV11-3
clone_size: many
cdr3_nt: TGTGCCAGCAGCTTAGACAGGTTTCAAGAGACCCAGTACTTC
cdr3_aa: CASSLDRFQETQYF

j_call: TRBJ2-1
d_call: -
v_call: TRBV11-2
clone_size: -
cdr3_nt: TGTGCCAGCAGCCTACCTTTAAGTCACAATGAGCAGTTCTTC
cdr3_aa: CASSLPLSHNEQFF

j_call: TRBJ2-7
d_call: TRBD1
v_call: TRBV4-3
clone_size: many
cdr3_nt: TGCGCCAGCAGCCAAGGGACAGGGGTATCCATGGACGAGCAGTACTTC
cdr3_aa: CASSQGTGVSMDEQYF

j_call: TRBJ1-1
d_call: -
v_call: TRBV15
clone_size: many
cdr3_nt: TGTGCCACCAGCAGAGGTAGGGTCGGAACAGAAGCTTTCTTT
cdr3_aa: CATSRGRVGTEAFF

j_call: TRBJ1-2
d_call: -
v_call: TRBV20-1
clone_size: many
cdr3_nt: TGCAGTGCTAGTGCCACCTATGGCTACACCTTC
cdr3_aa: CSASATYGYTF

j_call: TRBJ2-1
d_call: -
v_call: TRBV29-1
clone_size: many
cdr3_nt: TGCAGCGCCGAGGCGGACCTACGCAATGAGCAGTTCTTC
cdr3_aa: CSAEADLRNEQFF

j_call: TRBJ1-3
d_call: -
v_call: TRBV5-6
clone_size: many
cdr3_nt: TGTGCCAGCAGCTTGCCCCCACAGAGCTCTGGAAACACCATATATTTT
cdr3_aa: CASSLPPQSSGNTIYF

j_call: TRBJ2-1
d_call: TRBD1
v_call: TRBV6-2/TRBV6-3
clone_size: many
cdr3_nt: TGTGCCAGCAGTTACTTCGGACAGGCGGAGCAGTTCTTC
cdr3_aa: CASSYFGQAEQFF

j_call: TRBJ1-6
d_call: -
v_call: TRBV20-1
clone_size: many
cdr3_nt: TGCAGTGCAGACTTACAGGCTACGAGCTCCTATAATTCACCCCTCCACTTT
cdr3_aa: CSADLQATSSYNSPLHF

j_call: TRBJ2-5
d_call: TRBD1
v_call: TRBV7-2
clone_size: many
cdr3_nt: TGTGCCAGCAGCCCAGACAGGGGAAGAGAGACCCAGTACTTC
cdr3_aa: CASSPDRGRETQYF

j_call: TRBJ2-7
d_call: -
v_call: TRBV29-1
clone_size: many
cdr3_nt: TGCAGCGTACCGGGAGTAAGCTCCTACGAGCAGTACTTC
cdr3_aa: CSVPGVSSYEQYF

j_call: TRBJ2-5
d_call: TRBD1
v_call: TRBV12-3/TRBV12-4
clone_size: many
cdr3_nt: TGTGCCAGCAGTTTAGATTTGACAGGGATGGAGACCCAGTACTTC
cdr3_aa: CASSLDLTGMETQYF

j_call: TRBJ2-7
d_call: -
v_call: TRBV2
clone_size: many
cdr3_nt: TGTGCCAGCCAGTGGGGCGAGCAGTACTTC
cdr3_aa: CASQWGEQYF

j_call: TRBJ2-1
d_call: TRBD2
v_call: TRBV5-1
clone_size: once
cdr3_nt: TGCGCCATCAGCTTGGTAGCGGGGGCTGAGCAGTTCTTC
cdr3_aa: CAISLVAGAEQFF

j_call: TRBJ2-3
d_call: -
v_call: TRBV7-2
clone_size: many
cdr3_nt: TGTGCCAGCAGCTCCTACACAGATACGCAGTATTTT
cdr3_aa: CASSSYTDTQYF

j_call: TRBJ2-6
d_call: -
v_call: TRBV12-3/TRBV12-4
clone_size: many
cdr3_nt: TGTGCCAGCAGAAACAGCCCTGGGGCCAACGTCCTGACTTTC
cdr3_aa: CASRNSPGANVLTF

j_call: TRBJ1-2
d_call: -
v_call: TRBV5-1
clone_size: many
cdr3_nt: TGCGCCAGCAGCCCACGACAGGACCCTAACTATGGCTACACCTTC
cdr3_aa: CASSPRQDPNYGYTF

j_call: TRBJ2-1
d_call: -
v_call: TRBV20-1
clone_size: many
cdr3_nt: TGCAGTGCTAGGGCTGGGGACTCCTACAATGAGCAGTTCTTC
cdr3_aa: CSARAGDSYNEQFF

j_call: TRBJ1-5
d_call: -
v_call: TRBV15
clone_size: few
cdr3_nt: TGTGCCACCAGCAGAGATAACGGGGGCACTCAGCCCCAGCATTTT
cdr3_aa: CATSRDNGGTQPQHF

j_call: TRBJ2-1
d_call: TRBD2
v_call: TRBV4-3
clone_size: many
cdr3_nt: TGCGCCAGCAGCCAAGAGGCCCCACTAGCGCCCCCCTACAATGAGCAGTTCTTC
cdr3_aa: CASSQEAPLAPPYNEQFF

j_call: TRBJ1-2
d_call: -
v_call: TRBV27
clone_size: -
cdr3_nt: TGTGCCAGCAGTTCGAGACCTCCGGGATATGGCTACACCTTC
cdr3_aa: CASSSRPPGYGYTF

j_call: TRBJ2-2
d_call: -
v_call: TRBV29-1
clone_size: many
cdr3_nt: TGCAGCGTTGAAGGGGAAGGGGCCGGGGAGCTGTTTTTT
cdr3_aa: CSVEGEGAGELFF

j_call: TRBJ2-7
d_call: -
v_call: TRBV20-1
clone_size: many
cdr3_nt: TGCAGTGCTAGTTACCCGGGGACCTACGAGCAGTACTTC
cdr3_aa: CSASYPGTYEQYF

j_call: TRBJ2-1
d_call: TRBD2
v_call: TRBV5-5
clone_size: many
cdr3_nt: TGTGCCAGCAGCTTAAGCCTAGCGGGGTACAATGAGCAGTTCTTC
cdr3_aa: CASSLSLAGYNEQFF

j_call: TRBJ1-6
d_call: -
v_call: TRBV6-5
clone_size: many
cdr3_nt: TGTGCCAGCTGCCCCGGGTCCGGGCAGGGTTCACCCCTCCACTTT
cdr3_aa: CASCPGSGQGSPLHF

j_call: TRBJ2-3
d_call: TRBD2
v_call: TRBV20-1
clone_size: many
cdr3_nt: TGCAGTGCTGGGAAGACTAGCGGGGGCCGCACAGATACGCAGTATTTT
cdr3_aa: CSAGKTSGGRTDTQYF

j_call: TRBJ1-2
d_call: TRBD1
v_call: TRBV29-1
clone_size: many
cdr3_nt: TGCAGCGTTGAAGCCCGGACAGGGGGAGATGGCTACACCTTC
cdr3_aa: CSVEARTGGDGYTF

j_call: TRBJ2-1
d_call: TRBD2
v_call: TRBV7-2
clone_size: many
cdr3_nt: TGTGCCAGCAGCTTAGCTGGGGGGGGGGAGCAGTTCTTC
cdr3_aa: CASSLAGGGEQFF

j_call: TRBJ1-6
d_call: -
v_call: TRBV5-5
clone_size: many
cdr3_nt: TGTGCCAGCAGCTTTGACGGGTTGAGCTCCTATAATTCACCCCTCCACTTT
cdr3_aa: CASSFDGLSSYNSPLHF

j_call: TRBJ2-5
d_call: -
v_call: TRBV7-2
clone_size: many
cdr3_nt: TGTGCCAGCAGCTTAATTACCGGTCAAGAGACCCAGTACTTC
cdr3_aa: CASSLITGQETQYF

j_call: TRBJ1-6
d_call: -
v_call: TRBV7-2
clone_size: many
cdr3_nt: TGTGCCAGCACGGAAGGACCTAGGAATAATTCACCCCTCCACTTT
cdr3_aa: CASTEGPRNNSPLHF

j_call: TRBJ2-1
d_call: TRBD2
v_call: TRBV2
clone_size: many
cdr3_nt: TGTGCCAGCAACGGGAGGGGGGGGCTGAGTGAGCAGTTCTTC
cdr3_aa: CASNGRGGLSEQFF

j_call: TRBJ2-1
d_call: TRBD2
v_call: TRBV12-3/TRBV12-4
clone_size: many
cdr3_nt: TGTGCCAGCAGTACCCTAGCGGGGGGCAACAATGAGCAGTTCTTC
cdr3_aa: CASSTLAGGNNEQFF

j_call: TRBJ1-2
d_call: -
v_call: TRBV5-1
clone_size: many
cdr3_nt: TGCGCCAGCAGCTCGACAGAGTATGGCTACACCTTC
cdr3_aa: CASSSTEYGYTF

j_call: TRBJ2-3
d_call: -
v_call: TRBV9
clone_size: many
cdr3_nt: TGTGCCAGCAGCGTAGTAAGCCTTGGAGGGGGCGCAGATACGCAGTATTTT
cdr3_aa: CASSVVSLGGGADTQYF

j_call: TRBJ2-6
d_call: -
v_call: TRBV7-2
clone_size: many
cdr3_nt: TGTGCCAGCAGCTTCTCACAGGGTATCGGGGCCAACGTCCTGACTTTC
cdr3_aa: CASSFSQGIGANVLTF

j_call: TRBJ2-7
d_call: TRBD1
v_call: TRBV7-6
clone_size: -
cdr3_nt: TGTGCCAGCAGCCAGACAGGGGACTACGAGCAGTACTTC
cdr3_aa: CASSQTGDYEQYF

j_call: TRBJ2-3
d_call: TRBD2
v_call: TRBV20-1
clone_size: many
cdr3_nt: TGCAGTGCTGGAGACGACTTCTGGCGGGGGGAGGAGACAGATACGCAGTATTTT
cdr3_aa: CSAGDDFWRGEETDTQYF

j_call: TRBJ2-7
d_call: -
v_call: TRBV29-1
clone_size: many
cdr3_nt: TGCAGCTTTGTGAGTAGGGAGAGCTCCTACGAGCAGTACTTC
cdr3_aa: CSFVSRESSYEQYF

j_call: TRBJ2-3
d_call: TRBD2
v_call: TRBV29-1
clone_size: many
cdr3_nt: TGCAGCGTTGAAGGGCTAGTTGGACTAGCGACCAGCACAGATACGCAGTATTTT
cdr3_aa: CSVEGLVGLATSTDTQYF

j_call: TRBJ2-5
d_call: -
v_call: TRBV7-2
clone_size: many
cdr3_nt: TGTGCCAGCAGCTTTGGAAAAGAGACCCAGTACTTC
cdr3_aa: CASSFGKETQYF

j_call: TRBJ2-5
d_call: -
v_call: TRBV20-1
clone_size: many
cdr3_nt: TGCAGTGCTAGAGACGGTTTCACCCCCACCCAGTACTTC
cdr3_aa: CSARDGFTPTQYF

j_call: TRBJ2-5
d_call: -
v_call: TRBV5-1
clone_size: many
cdr3_nt: TGCGCCAGCAGCTTGGGGCCGACGGCAGGGGACGAGACCCAGTACTTC
cdr3_aa: CASSLGPTAGDETQYF

j_call: TRBJ2-5
d_call: TRBD1
v_call: TRBV9
clone_size: many
cdr3_nt: TGTGCCAGCAGCGTAGGCACAGGGGCGGAGACCCAGTACTTC
cdr3_aa: CASSVGTGAETQYF

j_call: TRBJ2-7
d_call: -
v_call: TRBV2
clone_size: many
cdr3_nt: TGTGCCAGCAGACCGGGTATGTCCTACGAGCAGTACTTC
cdr3_aa: CASRPGMSYEQYF

j_call: TRBJ2-1
d_call: -
v_call: TRBV5-1
clone_size: many
cdr3_nt: TGCGCCAGCAGCGTATCGGGACCCAGCCTGAATGAGCAGTTCTTC
cdr3_aa: CASSVSGPSLNEQFF

j_call: TRBJ1-1
d_call: -
v_call: TRBV11-3
clone_size: many
cdr3_nt: TGTGCCAGCAGCGACGACCTGGCAGGGGCGGGAGCTTTCTTT
cdr3_aa: CASSDDLAGAGAFF

j_call: TRBJ1-4
d_call: TRBD1
v_call: TRBV6-5
clone_size: -
cdr3_nt: TGTGCCAGCAGGAGGGAACAGGGGGGCGAAAAACTGTTTTTT
cdr3_aa: CASRREQGGEKLFF